The 8 T cell receptor beta chains reported below all come from one sample, sequenced in a study of CD4+ T cells in melanoma (dated by TCRdb to about 2022). Libraries were made using the immunoSEQ multiplex PCR assay. Sourced from immuneACCESS, this table was stored by TCRdb with only in-frame sequences that have V and J called. A share of the clones is absent; for the studies checked, an unresolved V gene accounts for under half, and the remainder has no known explanation. Counted in this sample were 110,000 to 150,000 clones; around nine tenths of them appeared once. The ten largest clones take up roughly 1.4% of the sample. These TCRs come from a human donor with melanoma.

V is TRBV5-5 and J is TRBJ2-7; 9 nucleotides line up with TRBD1. The ends lost 6 bases at V and 3 bases at J; junction bases unmatched: 10. Germline V gene data show CDR1 as SGHKS and CDR2 as YYEKEE (reference sequence). The CDR3 is made up of 15 amino acids. The CDR3 spells CASTSGADRGYEQYF. For the CDR3, the DNA is TGTGCCAGCACCTCAGGGGCGGACAGGGGCTACGAGCAGTACTTC.

CDR3 DNA: TGCGCCAGCAGCTTGGACCCGGGATTCTACGAGCAGTACTTC. This translates into CASSLDPGFYEQYF. This sequence joins TRBV5-1 and TRBJ2-7, with a weak D call TRBD2 (5 bases). Germline V CDR1 and CDR2: SGHRS, YFSETQ. The CDR3 has 14 residues. Trimming pared 0 bases from V and 3 bases from J, leaving 10 bases between.

The chain links TRBV5-5 to TRBJ2-2; D gene uncertain. Germline assignment: CDR1 SGHKS and CDR2 YYEKEE (reference sequence). V lost 4 bases, J lost 8 bases, and 12 bases lay in between. The CDR3 sequence is 13 residues long. The CDR3 region has the DNA TGTGCCAGCAGCCCGCGGTTGGAGGGGGAGCTGTTTTTT. This gives the protein CASSPRLEGELFF.

The V call is TRBV10-3, the J call TRBJ2-7, with D perhaps matching TRBD2 (6 bases). The CDR3 extends over 13 amino acids. Trimming stripped 6 bases from V and 6 bases from J, with 15 bases between. Germline CDR1 is ENHRY and CDR2 is SYGVKD. Here the CDR3 reads CAIREVADLEQYF. CDR3 sequence (DNA): TGTGCCATCAGAGAGGTAGCGGATCTCGAGCAGTACTTC.

This chain connects TRBV6-1 to TRBJ2-1; D is undetermined. V was cut by 2 bases and J by 5 bases, with 7 bases left in between. The V gene's germline CDR1 is MNHNS and CDR2 SASEGT. CDR3 size: 13 residues. CDR3 loop: CASSEWSNNEQFF. The CDR3 nucleotides read TGTGCCAGCAGTGAATGGTCGAACAATGAGCAGTTCTTC.

J is TRBJ1-1 and V is TRBV10-3, with D perhaps matching TRBD1 (6 bases). Germline values: CDR1 ENHRY, CDR2 SYGVKD. V was pared by 3 bases and J by 1 base, with 12 bases between. The CDR3 spans 15 residues. The CDR3 loop reads CAISENRGQNTEAFF. The CDR3 DNA reads TGTGCCATCAGTGAAAATAGGGGACAGAACACTGAAGCTTTCTTT.

The gene calls are TRBV9 and TRBJ1-1; D is possibly TRBD1 (5 bases). V lost 7 bases and J 5 bases, leaving 18 bases between the germline ends. CDR3 length: 14 residues. Per the germline V gene, CDR1 is SGDLS and CDR2 is YYNGEE. The CDR3 sequence: CASGGPGRSTEAFF. CDR3 nucleotide sequence: TGTGCCAGCGGGGGACCAGGGCGGAGTACTGAAGCTTTCTTT.

V gene TRBV30 combines with J gene TRBJ2-2; 7 bases align to TRBD1. V shed 4 bases, J shed 4 bases, and the junction held 0 bases outside the gene matches. CDR3 size: 12 residues. Germline lookup yields CDR1 GTSNPN and CDR2 SVGIG (reference sequence). CDR3: CAWTGGTGELFF. Written as DNA, the CDR3 is TGTGCCTGGACAGGGGGCACCGGGGAGCTGTTTTTT.